Shown below are 30 T cell receptor beta chains from a single sample sequenced in a study of blood T cell repertoires in COVID-19. Here immunoSEQ multiplex PCR was the method, and the copy in TCRdb shows in-frame clones only, minus some. The table has 240,000 or so clones, 85% to 90% seen once. Material: PBMCs or T cells enriched from blood (not recorded which). The receptors derive from a man aged 35-49 years who had recovered from COVID-19.

The chain is built from TRBV6-5 and TRBJ2-7, with D possibly TRBD2 on 6 matching bases. Per the germline V gene, CDR1 is MNHEY and CDR2 is SVGAGI. V shed 3 bases and J shed 1 base, with 16 bases lying between them. The CDR3 is 16 residues long. Written as DNA, the CDR3 is TGTGCCAGCAGTTATTACCGGGACGGGGGTTCCTACGAGCAGTACTTC. It codes for CASSYYRDGGSYEQYF.

This clone has only a few counts. The chain employs TRBV19 and TRBJ2-1; tentatively, D is TRBD1 (5 bases). V was pared by 1 base and J by 5 bases, with 6 bases between. Germline lookup yields CDR1 LNHDA and CDR2 SQIVND (reference sequence). The CDR3 extends over 13 amino acids. The CDR3 DNA sequence: TGTGCCAGTAGTATAGGGACAAACAATGAGCAGTTCTTC. This gives the protein CASSIGTNNEQFF.

This sequence joins TRBV28 and TRBJ1-5; D gene uncertain. Germline CDR1 and CDR2: MDHEN and SYDVKM. The CDR3 is 12 residues long. V dropped 3 bases and J dropped 6 bases, with 6 bases sitting between them. CDR3 sequence (DNA): TGTGCCAGCAGTTTCGGGATTCAGCCCCAGCATTTT. It is translated as CASSFGIQPQHF. Full variable domain (missing parts from reference TRBV28 and TRBJ1-5): DVKVTQSSRYLVKRTGEKVFLECVQDMDHENMFWYRQDPGLGLRLIYFSYDVKMKEKGDIPEGYSVSREKKERFSLILESASTNQTSMYLCASSFGIQPQHFGDGTRLSIL.

V gene TRBV29-1 combines with J gene TRBJ2-1; possibly TRBD2 for D (6 bases). In germline, CDR1 is SQVTM, CDR2 ANQGSEA. The CDR3 extends over 15 amino acids. The V and J ends lost 7 bases and 0 bases respectively, with 16 bases between them. The CDR3 region has the DNA TGCAGCGCCTATAGGACCGGGAGCTCCTACAATGAGCAGTTCTTC. It translates to CSAYRTGSSYNEQFF.

The J gene is TRBJ1-2, the V gene TRBV5-1; D is undetermined. The CDR3 is made up of 12 amino acids. Germline-derived CDR1 and CDR2 are SGHRS and YFSETQ. Trimming stripped 3 bases from V and 6 bases from J, with 9 bases between. The CDR3 DNA reads as TGCGCCAGCAGCTCGAACCGCGATGGCTACACCTTC. Encoded protein: CASSSNRDGYTF.

This chain connects TRBV27 to TRBJ2-7; 7 positions match TRBD1. CDR3 length: 14 amino acids. Germline V gene lookup returns CDR1 MNHEY and CDR2 SMNVEV (reference sequence). With 5 bases clipped from V and 6 bases from J, the junction kept 10 bases outside the gene matches. In nucleotides, the CDR3 is TGTGCCAGCAGTCTGAAGAGACAGGGCTTCGAGCAGTACTTC. Translating it yields CASSLKRQGFEQYF.

V and J are TRBV6-5 and TRBJ2-1, with TRBD2 identical over 14 bases. The CDR3 has 15 amino acids. V shed 7 bases and J 5 bases; nucleotides not matched to a gene: 4. Per germline, CDR1 MNHEY and CDR2 SVGAGI. The CDR3 nucleotides are TGTGCCAGCAACAGACTAGCGGGAGGGAACAATGAGCAGTTCTTC. It is translated as CASNRLAGGNNEQFF.

The chain is built from TRBV19 and TRBJ2-5, with 8 bases matching TRBD2. Per the germline V gene, CDR1 is LNHDA and CDR2 is SQIVND (reference sequence). The V and J ends lost 5 bases and 5 bases, in that order; junction bases with no gene match: 7. The CDR3 loop spans 14 amino acids. CDR3 amino acids: CASSPGGGTETQYF. CDR3 bases: TGTGCCAGTAGTCCCGGCGGGGGGACGGAGACCCAGTACTTC.

This clone was seen once. This chain links TRBV18 with TRBJ2-5; 8 bases match TRBD2. CDR1 KGHSH and CDR2 LQKENI come from the germline V gene. This CDR3 spans 19 amino acids. The V and J ends lost 1 base and 0 bases, in that order; junction bases with no gene match: 13. The CDR3 nucleotides are TGTGCCAGCTCACCACAGACAGGTCTAGCGGGTTACTACCAAGAGACCCAGTACTTC. This translates into CASSPQTGLAGYYQETQYF.

J is TRBJ2-1 and V is TRBV11-1, with D possibly being TRBD2 (5 bases). This CDR3 comprises 15 residues. Trimming shortened V by 4 bases and J by 4 bases, and 14 bases separated the two germline ends. Germline loops: CDR1 SGHAT, CDR2 FQDESV (reference sequence). For the CDR3, the DNA is TGTGCCAGCAGCTCCGACACGGCGGGTTACAATGAGCAGTTCTTC. This sequence encodes CASSSDTAGYNEQFF. Variable domain in full (rest from reference TRBV11-1 and TRBJ2-1): EAEVAQSPRYKITEKSQAVAFWCDPISGHATLYWYRQILGQGPELLVQFQDESVVDDSQLPKDRFSAERLKGVDSTLKIQPAELGDSAMYLCASSSDTAGYNEQFFGPGTRLTVL.

The chain couples TRBV29-1 to TRBJ2-1, with D possibly matching TRBD2 (6 bases). The CDR3 has 17 amino acids. Germline values: CDR1 SQVTM, CDR2 ANQGSEA. V lost 3 bases to trimming and J lost 0 bases, with 18 bases between them. CDR3 protein: CSVEGLLLLGSYNEQFF. CDR3 coding DNA: TGCAGCGTTGAGGGACTTCTGTTGTTGGGCTCCTACAATGAGCAGTTCTTC.

The chain has TRBV4-3 and TRBJ1-2; TRBD1 aligns across 8 bases. This CDR3 is built from 17 residues. With 1 base clipped from V and 5 bases from J, the junction kept 12 bases outside the gene matches. The V gene's germline CDR1 is LGHNA and CDR2 YSLEER. For the CDR3, the DNA is TGCGCCAGCAGCCAAGTTTTAGCCCAGGGGGCCTCGTATGGCTACACCTTC. Protein: CASSQVLAQGASYGYTF.

This clone has only one observation. The chain links TRBV7-8 to TRBJ2-7; the match to TRBD2 covers 14 bases. Germline CDR1 reads SGHVS; CDR2 reads FQNEAQ. V dropped 3 bases and J dropped 1; count of bases not matched to a gene: 5. CDR3 size: 17 residues. The CDR3 here is CASSFPGLAGVSYEQYF. DNA for the CDR3: TGTGCCAGCAGCTTTCCGGGACTAGCGGGAGTATCCTACGAGCAGTACTTC.

The chain employs TRBV11-3 and TRBJ1-2; the D is unclear. The V end was cut by 1 base, the J end by 0 bases, with 15 bases between. Looked up from germline, CDR1 is SGHNT and CDR2 is YENEEA. The CDR3 extends over 17 amino acids. The CDR3 loop reads CASSLGDPGAPNYGYTF. CDR3 DNA: TGTGCCAGCAGCTTAGGTGATCCGGGAGCCCCTAACTATGGCTACACCTTC.

The chain combines TRBV27 with TRBJ2-1; the D gene is possibly TRBD1 (6 bases). The CDR3 is made up of 15 amino acids. Trimming left V 7 bases short and J 8 bases short, with 21 bases between. Germline V gene lookup returns CDR1 MNHEY and CDR2 SMNVEV (reference sequence). The CDR3 region is CASNREGIGHHEQFF. The CDR3 DNA reads as TGTGCCAGCAACAGGGAAGGGATAGGGCACCATGAGCAGTTCTTC.

The chain employs TRBV4-2 and TRBJ2-3, with a weak D call TRBD1 (5 bases). This CDR3 contains 16 residues. Germline CDR1 reads LGHNA; CDR2 reads YNFKEQ. With 0 bases removed from V and 2 bases from J, the gap between germline ends came to 12 bases. The CDR3 DNA follows: TGTGCCAGCAGCCAAGATCTCGGCAGGGTCACAGATACGCAGTATTTT. Its translation: CASSQDLGRVTDTQYF.

This clone was recorded a few times. The chain links TRBV5-8 to TRBJ2-7, with 9 bases lining up with TRBD1. In germline, CDR1 is SGHTS, CDR2 YDEGEE. V shed 0 bases and J 5 bases; nucleotides not matched to a gene: 6. CDR3 length: 15 amino acids. Here the CDR3 DNA reads TGTGCCAGCAGCTTGGTGGGGACAGGGTACCACGAGCAGTACTTC. Protein sequence: CASSLVGTGYHEQYF.

The genes are TRBV30 and TRBJ1-6; 9 bases map to TRBD1. The V gene's germline CDR1 is GTSNPN and CDR2 SVGIG (reference sequence). J lost 6 bases, V lost 1 base, and 10 bases had no gene match. CDR3 length: 17 residues. This chain's CDR3 is CAWSDLAGQGGNSPLHF. CDR3 nucleotides: TGTGCCTGGAGTGACCTCGCGGGACAGGGAGGTAATTCACCCCTCCACTTT.

The J gene is TRBJ2-4, the V gene TRBV18; 7 bases fit TRBD1. CDR3 size: 16 residues. Germline values: CDR1 KGHSH, CDR2 LQKENI. Germline trimming cut 3 bases from V and 4 bases from J; bases unmatched to any gene: 9. CDR3 DNA sequence: TGTGCCAGCTCACCCTTTACCGGGACAGTAAAAAACATTCAGTACTTC. Protein product: CASSPFTGTVKNIQYF.

This chain joins TRBV18 and TRBJ2-7, with D possibly TRBD2 on 6 matching bases. This CDR3 is built from 19 residues. CDR1 KGHSH and CDR2 LQKENI come from the germline V gene. Deletions cut 2 bases from V and 2 bases from J, with 25 bases between. CDR3 residues: CASSPRLGSGGNRTYEQYF. In DNA, the CDR3 is TGTGCCAGCTCACCAAGGCTTGGTTCTGGCGGGAATCGGACCTACGAGCAGTACTTC. Together with reference TRBV18 and TRBJ2-7, the CDR3 gives the full variable domain: NAGVMQNPRHLVRRRGQEARLRCSPMKGHSHVYWYRQLPEEGLKFMVYLQKENIIDESGMPKERFSAEFPKEGPSILRIQQVVRGDSAAYFCASSPRLGSGGNRTYEQYFGPGTRLTVT.

The chain has TRBV3-1 (or the pseudogene TRBV3-2) and TRBJ1-5; tentatively, D is TRBD1 (5 bases). The germline CDR1 and CDR2 sequences are LGHDT and YNNKEL (reference sequence). Trimming removed 0 bases at V and 2 bases at J, with 14 bases between. The CDR3 has 17 amino acids. The CDR3: CASSQDGGDAGNQPQHF. Written as DNA, the CDR3 is TGTGCCAGCAGCCAAGATGGGGGGGACGCGGGCAATCAGCCCCAGCATTTT.

This chain uses TRBV15 with TRBJ1-4; D is unclear. Germline values: CDR1 LNHNV, CDR2 YYDKDF (reference sequence). The length of the CDR3 is 15 residues. Trimming shortened V by 4 bases and J by 7 bases, and 16 bases separated the two germline ends. The CDR3 nucleotides are TGTGCCACCAGCATCGGAAGAGGGCAGGCTGAAAAACTGTTTTTT. It yields the protein CATSIGRGQAEKLFF.

The chain recombines TRBV7-3 with TRBJ2-3; D is uncertain. The germline CDR1 and CDR2 sequences are SGHTA and FQGTGA. This CDR3 is built from 14 residues. V was shortened by 3 bases and J by 0 bases, with 7 bases between the two germline ends. CDR3 sequence: CASSFGGSTDTQYF. CDR3 nucleotides: TGTGCCAGCAGCTTTGGCGGCAGCACAGATACGCAGTATTTT.

V usage is TRBV7-6 and J usage is TRBJ1-5; possible D gene TRBD1, 6 bases. Germline V gene lookup returns CDR1 SGHVS and CDR2 FNYEAQ. Between the trimmed V and J ends, which lost 1 base and 5 bases, there was a span of 9 bases. The CDR3 extends over 14 amino acids. CDR3 sequence: CASSLEAGDQPQHF. The DNA for the CDR3 is TGTGCCAGCAGCTTAGAGGCAGGGGATCAGCCCCAGCATTTT.

The J gene is TRBJ1-5, the V gene TRBV21-1; the table calls TRBD1, which could not be checked here. TRBV21-1 is a recognized pseudogene. This CDR3 contains 17 residues. CDR3: CASSPCDRVYSNQPQHF. The DNA for the CDR3 is TGTGCCAGCAGCCCCTGTGACAGAGTCTATAGCAATCAGCCCCAGCATTTT.

Comment on this clone: In the same sample, other DNA sequences code for this CDR3. This chain uses TRBV7-8 with TRBJ2-1; 7 bases line up with TRBD2. V lost 5 bases, J lost 6 bases, and 4 bases stayed unmatched. CDR3 length: 13 amino acids. From germline, CDR1 is SGHVS and CDR2 FQNEAQ. The CDR3 coding sequence is TGTGCCAGCAGCCGACTAGCTGGCAATGAGCAGTTCTTC. It specifies CASSRLAGNEQFF.

V gene TRBV6-2 or TRBV6-3 combines with J gene TRBJ1-1, with TRBD1 matching 12 bases. The length of the CDR3 is 14 residues. The trim removed 6 bases at V and 6 bases at J, leaving 5 bases unmatched. The germline V gene has CDR1 MNHEY and CDR2 SVGEGT. CDR3 coding DNA: TGTGCCAGCAGCCGCGGGACAGGGGGCTCTGAAGCTTTCTTT. This encodes CASSRGTGGSEAFF.

V gene TRBV7-9 combines with J gene TRBJ1-6, with unresolved D. CDR3 length: 15 residues. Germline values: CDR1 SEHNR, CDR2 FQNEAQ (reference sequence). Trimming left V 5 bases short and J 3 bases short, with 11 bases between. Written as DNA, the CDR3 is TGTGCCAGCAGCCTTACGGGGTACTATAATTCACCCCTCCACTTT. Encoded protein: CASSLTGYYNSPLHF.

This clone was seen once. The chain couples TRBV2 to TRBJ2-3; D is undetermined. V gave up 7 bases and J gave up 4 bases, with 9 bases separating them. This CDR3 has 12 amino acids. Germline V gene data show CDR1 as SNHLY and CDR2 as FYNNEI. The CDR3 DNA follows: TGTGCCAGCATCTTAGCATCAGATACGCAGTATTTT. Its translation is CASILASDTQYF.

The rearrangement links TRBV6-6 to TRBJ2-7; the D is unclear. Germline CDR1 is MNHNY and CDR2 is SVGAGI (reference sequence). V was pared by 2 bases and J by 5 bases, with 13 bases between. The CDR3 runs to 14 residues. The CDR3 here is CASSYGRGLDEQYF. The CDR3 DNA follows: TGTGCCAGCAGTTACGGGCGTGGATTGGACGAGCAGTACTTC.